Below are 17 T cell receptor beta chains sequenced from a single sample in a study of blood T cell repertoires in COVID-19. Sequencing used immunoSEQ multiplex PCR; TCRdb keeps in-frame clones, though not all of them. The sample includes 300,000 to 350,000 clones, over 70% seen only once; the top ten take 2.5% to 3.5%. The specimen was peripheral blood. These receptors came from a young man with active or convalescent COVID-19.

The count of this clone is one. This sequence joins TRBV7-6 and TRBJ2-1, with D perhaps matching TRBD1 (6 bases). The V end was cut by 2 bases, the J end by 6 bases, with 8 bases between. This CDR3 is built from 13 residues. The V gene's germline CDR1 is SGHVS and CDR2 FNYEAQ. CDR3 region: CASSLQGTNEQFF. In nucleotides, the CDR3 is TGTGCCAGCAGCTTACAGGGGACCAATGAGCAGTTCTTC.

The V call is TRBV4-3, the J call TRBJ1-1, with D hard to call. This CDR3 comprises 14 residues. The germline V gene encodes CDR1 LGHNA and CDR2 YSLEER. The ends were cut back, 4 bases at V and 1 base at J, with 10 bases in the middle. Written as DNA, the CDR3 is TGCGCCAGCAGCCGTAGTCGGGAGAACACTGAAGCTTTCTTT. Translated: CASSRSRENTEAFF.

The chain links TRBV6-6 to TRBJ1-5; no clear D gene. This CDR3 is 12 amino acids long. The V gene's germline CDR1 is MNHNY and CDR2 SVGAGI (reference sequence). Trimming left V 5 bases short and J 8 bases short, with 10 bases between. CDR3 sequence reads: CASSAAGKPQHF. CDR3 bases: TGTGCCAGCAGTGCAGCGGGCAAGCCCCAGCATTTT.

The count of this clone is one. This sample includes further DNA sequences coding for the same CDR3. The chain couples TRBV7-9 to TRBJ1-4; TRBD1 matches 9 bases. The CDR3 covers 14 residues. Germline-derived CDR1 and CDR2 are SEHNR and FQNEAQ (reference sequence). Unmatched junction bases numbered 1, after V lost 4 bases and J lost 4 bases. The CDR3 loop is CASSSTGGNEKLFF. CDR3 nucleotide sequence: TGTGCCAGCAGCTCGACAGGGGGTAATGAAAAACTGTTTTTT.

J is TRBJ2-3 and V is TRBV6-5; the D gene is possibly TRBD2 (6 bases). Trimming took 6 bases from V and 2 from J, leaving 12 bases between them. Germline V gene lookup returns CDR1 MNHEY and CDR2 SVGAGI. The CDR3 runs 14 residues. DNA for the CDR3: TGTGCCAGCAGACGAGGGGACTTCACAGATACGCAGTATTTT. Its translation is CASRRGDFTDTQYF.

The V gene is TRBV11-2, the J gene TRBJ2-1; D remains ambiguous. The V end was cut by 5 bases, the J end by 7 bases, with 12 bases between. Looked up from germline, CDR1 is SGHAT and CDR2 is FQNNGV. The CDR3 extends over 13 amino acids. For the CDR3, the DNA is TGTGCCAGCAGCCATCCCCGGCGGAATGAGCAGTTCTTC. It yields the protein CASSHPRRNEQFF.

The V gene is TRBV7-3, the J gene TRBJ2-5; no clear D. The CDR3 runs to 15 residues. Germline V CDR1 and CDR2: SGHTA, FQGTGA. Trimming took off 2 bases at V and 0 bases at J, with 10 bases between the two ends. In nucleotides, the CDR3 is TGTGCCAGCAGCTTAGGTATGAGCGACCAAGAGACCCAGTACTTC. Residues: CASSLGMSDQETQYF.

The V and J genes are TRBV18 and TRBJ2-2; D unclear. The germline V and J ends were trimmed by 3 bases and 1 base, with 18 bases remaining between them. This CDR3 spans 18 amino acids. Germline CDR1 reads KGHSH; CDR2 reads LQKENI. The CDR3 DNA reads TGTGCCAGCTCACCGGGCTCTTTGACGCCTATGAACACCGGGGAGCTGTTTTTT. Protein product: CASSPGSLTPMNTGELFF. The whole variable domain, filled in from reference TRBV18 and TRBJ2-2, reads NAGVMQNPRHLVRRRGQEARLRCSPMKGHSHVYWYRQLPEEGLKFMVYLQKENIIDESGMPKERFSAEFPKEGPSILRIQQVVRGDSAAYFCASSPGSLTPMNTGELFFGEGSRLTVL.

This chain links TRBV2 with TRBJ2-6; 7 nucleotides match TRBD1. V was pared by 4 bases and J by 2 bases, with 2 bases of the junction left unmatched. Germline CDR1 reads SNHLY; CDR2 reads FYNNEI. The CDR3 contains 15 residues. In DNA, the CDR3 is TGTGCCAGCAGTGTAACAGGGGCTGGGGCCAACGTCCTGACTTTC. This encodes CASSVTGAGANVLTF.

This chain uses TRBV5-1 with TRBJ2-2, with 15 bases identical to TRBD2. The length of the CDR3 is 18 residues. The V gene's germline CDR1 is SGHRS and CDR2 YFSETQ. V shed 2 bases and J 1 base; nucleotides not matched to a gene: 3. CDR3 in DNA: TGCGCCAGCAGCTTACAGGGACTAGCGGGAGGGAACACCGGGGAGCTGTTTTTT. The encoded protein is CASSLQGLAGGNTGELFF.

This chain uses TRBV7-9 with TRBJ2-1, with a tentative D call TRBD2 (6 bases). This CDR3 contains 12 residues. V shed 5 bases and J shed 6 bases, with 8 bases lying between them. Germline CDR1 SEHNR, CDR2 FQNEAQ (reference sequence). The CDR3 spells CASSQTSNEQFF. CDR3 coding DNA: TGTGCCAGCAGCCAGACTAGCAATGAGCAGTTCTTC.

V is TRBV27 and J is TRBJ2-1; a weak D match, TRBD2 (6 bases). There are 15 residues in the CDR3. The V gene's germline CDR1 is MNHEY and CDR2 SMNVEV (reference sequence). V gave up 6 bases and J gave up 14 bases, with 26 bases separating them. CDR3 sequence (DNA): TGTGCCAGCAGGTCGGGACTCCGCGGAGAGGGGACGGAGTTCTTC. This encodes CASRSGLRGEGTEFF.

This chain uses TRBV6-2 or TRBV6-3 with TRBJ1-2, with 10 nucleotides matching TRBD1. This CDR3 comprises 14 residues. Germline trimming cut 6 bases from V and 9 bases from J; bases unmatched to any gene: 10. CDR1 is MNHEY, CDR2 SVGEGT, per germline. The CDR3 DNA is TGTGCCAGCAGCGAGGACAGGGGGACATGGCGCTACACCTTC. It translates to CASSEDRGTWRYTF.

The CDR3 DNA sequence: TGTGCCAGCACCCACTTGGGCCAGGGGCCCAGGGAGACCCAGTACTTC. Translation: CASTHLGQGPRETQYF. The chain employs TRBV2 and TRBJ2-5; a weak D match, TRBD1 (6 bases). CDR3 size: 16 residues. V lost 7 bases to trimming and J lost 5 bases, with 23 bases between them. Germline lookup yields CDR1 SNHLY and CDR2 FYNNEI.

The CDR3 loop reads CASSAAQGVSGYTF. For the CDR3, the DNA is TGCGCCAGCAGCGCAGCACAGGGCGTATCGGGCTACACCTTC. This chain connects TRBV5-1 to TRBJ1-2, with a tentative D call TRBD1 (6 bases). CDR3 length equals 14 residues. Looked up from germline, CDR1 is SGHRS and CDR2 is YFSETQ. The ends were cut back, 4 bases at V and 8 bases at J, with 18 bases in the middle.

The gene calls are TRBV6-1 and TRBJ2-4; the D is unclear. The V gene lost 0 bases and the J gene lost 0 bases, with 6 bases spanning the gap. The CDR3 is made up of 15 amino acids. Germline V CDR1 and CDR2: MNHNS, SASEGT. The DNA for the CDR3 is TGTGCCAGCAGTGAAGCTGGCACAGCCAAAAACATTCAGTACTTC. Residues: CASSEAGTAKNIQYF.

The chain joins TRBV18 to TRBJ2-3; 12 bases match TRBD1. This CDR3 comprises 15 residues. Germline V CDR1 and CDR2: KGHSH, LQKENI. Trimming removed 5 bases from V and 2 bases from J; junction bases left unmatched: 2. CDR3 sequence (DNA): TGTGCCAGCTCAGGGGGACAGGGGGCCACAGATACGCAGTATTTT. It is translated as CASSGGQGATDTQYF.